This T cell receptor beta chain stems from a study of T cell responses to AZD1222 COVID-19 vaccine. About the study: Second doses at about 4 or about 12 weeks were pooled.

Assay: immunoSEQ multiplex PCR; the TCRdb copy retains only in-frame clones and omits some. The sample lists 130,000 or so clones; over 90% were seen once. Germline V gene sequence: CDR1 SGHDN, CDR2 FVKESK. The CDR3 covers 15 residues. J lost 0 bases, V lost 7 bases, and 7 bases had no gene match. The sequences come from peripheral blood, collected on day 0 of AZD1222 vaccination. J is TRBJ2-7 and V is TRBV14; TRBD1 matches at 9 bases. The TCR sequence derives from an adult in good health. In DNA, the CDR3 is TGTGCCAGCACCACCGGGACAGGGAACTCCTACGAGCAGTACTTC. This sequence encodes CASTTGTGNSYEQYF.